These 29 T cell receptor beta chains were all obtained from the same sample, sequenced in a study of cytomegalovirus exposure and HLA in healthy donors. The PCR used 60 Vbeta and 13 Jbeta primers. Profiled with immunoSEQ multiplex PCR; TCRdb holds only in-frame clones, not every one. The sample holds around 140,000 clones, over 60% seen once. The sample consisted of PBMCs. The receptor set was obtained from a woman in her fifties or sixties in good health and CMV-seronegative.

Here the CDR3 DNA reads TGCGCCAGCAGAGCGGTCACAAGTCGCGACGAGCAGTACTTC. Translated: CASRAVTSRDEQYF. The J gene is TRBJ2-7, the V gene TRBV4-1, with D tentatively TRBD2 (5 bases). Germline V gives CDR1 MGHRA, CDR2 YSYEKL. V was trimmed by 6 bases and J by 5 bases, leaving 17 bases between them. This CDR3 has 14 residues.

Notes on this clone: This sample also contains other DNA sequences that code for the same CDR3. This rearrangement joins TRBV2 to TRBJ1-5; 7 bases fit TRBD1. Germline V gives CDR1 SNHLY, CDR2 FYNNEI. The junction had 2 bases not matched to a gene; V was cut back by 5 bases and J by 1 base. There are 14 residues in the CDR3. CDR3 protein: CASSRQGSNQPQHF. In DNA, the CDR3 is TGTGCCAGCAGTAGACAGGGAAGCAATCAGCCCCAGCATTTT.

The chain links TRBV4-1 to TRBJ2-4; 7 nucleotides align to TRBD2. With 4 bases clipped from V and 0 bases from J, the junction kept 12 bases outside the gene matches. Germline V gene sequence: CDR1 MGHRA, CDR2 YSYEKL. CDR3 size: 18 residues. The CDR3 here is CASSRGTKEPLAKNIQYF. The CDR3 DNA follows: TGCGCCAGCAGCCGGGGGACTAAAGAGCCGCTAGCCAAAAACATTCAGTACTTC.

The rearrangement uses TRBV5-1 and TRBJ1-4, with D perhaps matching TRBD1 (5 bases). Germline assignment: CDR1 SGHRS and CDR2 YFSETQ. Trimming cost V 5 bases and J 8 bases, with 16 bases left between them. The CDR3 is 14 residues long. The CDR3 here is CASSRDGGEEKLFF. CDR3 coding DNA: TGCGCCAGCAGTAGGGACGGAGGGGAAGAAAAACTGTTTTTT.

This clone was found once. The rearrangement joins TRBV6-1 to TRBJ2-7; D possibly corresponds to TRBD1 (5 bases). The V gene's germline CDR1 is MNHNS and CDR2 SASEGT. The CDR3 consists of 14 residues. V was trimmed by 4 bases and J by 3 bases, leaving 13 bases between them. The CDR3 loop reads CASSATRQGYEQYF. The CDR3 DNA reads as TGTGCCAGCAGTGCGACCCGCCAGGGCTACGAGCAGTACTTC.

This chain uses TRBV2 with TRBJ2-2; tentative D call: TRBD2 (5 bases). Per the germline V gene, CDR1 is SNHLY and CDR2 is FYNNEI. Deletions cut 7 bases from V and 4 bases from J, with 19 bases between. CDR3 size: 16 residues. The CDR3 DNA is TGTGCCAGCAACGGCAGACCCGCGGGTGGCACCGGGGAGCTGTTTTTT. It yields the protein CASNGRPAGGTGELFF.

The count of this clone is one. The rearrangement links TRBV5-1 to TRBJ1-1, with TRBD1 matching 8 bases. Germline values: CDR1 SGHRS, CDR2 YFSETQ. This CDR3 is 14 amino acids long. After removal of 4 bases from V and 2 bases from J, the junction contained 4 bases not matched to a gene. The CDR3 nucleotides read TGCGCCAGCAGCCGACAGGGGTTTAACACTGAAGCTTTCTTT. This encodes CASSRQGFNTEAFF. Complete variable domain (other parts from reference TRBV5-1 and TRBJ1-1): KAGVTQTPRYLIKTRGQQVTLSCSPISGHRSVSWYQQTPGQGLQFLFEYFSETQRNKGNFPGRFSGRQFSNSRSEMNVSTLELGDSALYLCASSRQGFNTEAFFGQGTRLTVV.

The gene calls are TRBV10-3 and TRBJ2-4; D gene unclear. V was clipped by 2 bases and J by 5 bases, with 4 bases between them. Per the germline V gene, CDR1 is ENHRY and CDR2 is SYGVKD. The CDR3 has 12 residues. This CDR3 reads CAISERENIQYF. DNA for the CDR3: TGTGCCATCAGTGAGAGAGAAAACATTCAGTACTTC.

This clone was recorded a few times. This chain links TRBV6-1 with TRBJ1-4; D is perhaps TRBD1 (6 bases). CDR3 length: 13 residues. Germline CDR1 reads MNHNS; CDR2 reads SASEGT. V dropped 7 bases and J dropped 7 bases, with 13 bases sitting between them. This CDR3 is CASKPGAVEKLFF. In nucleotides, the CDR3 is TGTGCCAGCAAACCAGGGGCTGTTGAAAAACTGTTTTTT.

V gene TRBV7-2 combines with J gene TRBJ2-7; 13 bases align to TRBD2. After removal of 5 bases from V and 0 bases from J, the junction contained 13 bases not matched to a gene. Germline CDR1 SGHTA, CDR2 FQGNSA. The CDR3 is 19 residues long. This chain's CDR3 is CASSTRRGTSGASSYEQYF. The DNA for the CDR3 is TGTGCCAGCAGCACGAGGCGTGGGACTAGCGGGGCGAGCTCCTACGAGCAGTACTTC.

The chain couples TRBV6-5 to TRBJ2-7, with D tentatively TRBD2 (6 bases). Per the germline V gene, CDR1 is MNHEY and CDR2 is SVGAGI. This CDR3 has 14 amino acids. V shed 2 bases and J shed 3 bases, with 11 bases lying between them. CDR3 in amino acids: CASSYLRGNYEQYF. The CDR3 nucleotides read TGTGCCAGCAGTTACCTCCGGGGGAACTACGAGCAGTACTTC.

The chain is built from TRBV15 and TRBJ1-6, with 7 bases fitting TRBD1. Germline CDR1 reads LNHNV; CDR2 reads YYDKDF (reference sequence). CDR3 length equals 15 residues. With 0 bases clipped from V and 7 bases from J, the junction kept 3 bases outside the gene matches. CDR3 sequence reads: CATSRDRDRNSPLHF. CDR3 DNA: TGTGCCACCAGCAGAGACCGGGACAGAAATTCACCCCTCCACTTT.

The gene calls are TRBV9 and TRBJ2-5, with 13 bases that match TRBD2. The better agreement between TRBJ2-7 and the DNA end casts doubt on the J call. Germline V CDR1 and CDR2: SGDLS, YYNGEE. The CDR3 has 19 residues. The CDR3 reads CAGSKRDRTSGSRFYEQYF. CDR3 nucleotide sequence: TGTGCCGGCTCAAAGAGGGACAGGACTAGCGGGAGTCGGTTCTACGAGCAGTACTTC.

This chain links TRBV19 with TRBJ1-5, with D tentatively TRBD1 (5 bases). Germline lookup yields CDR1 LNHDA and CDR2 SQIVND (reference sequence). The CDR3 length is 18 residues. V lost 6 bases and J 0 bases, leaving 21 bases between the germline ends. DNA for the CDR3: TGTGCCAGTAGCTATGCTCCGTTCGGGGACTATAGCAATCAGCCCCAGCATTTT. Translation gives CASSYAPFGDYSNQPQHF. The full variable domain, rest sourced from reference TRBV19 and TRBJ1-5, is DGGITQSPKYLFRKEGQNVTLSCEQNLNHDAMYWYRQDPGQGLRLIYYSQIVNDFQKGDIAEGYSVSREKKESFPLTVTSAQKNPTAFYLCASSYAPFGDYSNQPQHFGDGTRLSIL.

This sequence joins TRBV30 and TRBJ1-6; 7 bases agree with TRBD1. CDR1 is GTSNPN, CDR2 SVGIG, per germline (reference sequence). The CDR3 extends over 15 amino acids. V trimming: 3 bases; J trimming: 10 bases; junction bases outside the gene matches: 12. The CDR3 protein is CAWSAGRQGWSPLHF. The CDR3 coding sequence is TGTGCCTGGAGCGCCGGGAGACAGGGCTGGTCACCCCTCCACTTT.

The chain employs TRBV15 and TRBJ2-7; weak D call: TRBD2 (6 bases). The germline gives CDR1 LNHNV, CDR2 YYDKDF (reference sequence). V lost 4 bases and J lost 0, with 16 bases in between. The CDR3 has 16 residues. The DNA for the CDR3 is TGTGCCACCAGCACCACCTTGGGGGGTCTCTCCTACGAGCAGTACTTC. Residues: CATSTTLGGLSYEQYF. Supplemented by reference TRBV15 and TRBJ2-7, the full variable domain reads DAMVIQNPRYQVTQFGKPVTLSCSQTLNHNVMYWYQQKSSQAPKLLFHYYDKDFNNEADTPDNFQSRRPNTSFCFLDIRSPGLGDTAMYLCATSTTLGGLSYEQYFGPGTRLTVT.

As DNA, the CDR3 is TGCGCCAGCGGGGACAGGGGCTACGAGCAGTACTTC. It is translated as CASGDRGYEQYF. The rearrangement joins TRBV5-1 to TRBJ2-7, with 10 positions matching TRBD1. V shed 7 bases, J shed 3 bases, and the junction held 1 base outside the gene matches. This CDR3 comprises 12 residues. Looked up from germline, CDR1 is SGHRS and CDR2 is YFSETQ. The entire variable domain, with the rest obtained from reference TRBV5-1 and TRBJ2-7, is as follows: KAGVTQTPRYLIKTRGQQVTLSCSPISGHRSVSWYQQTPGQGLQFLFEYFSETQRNKGNFPGRFSGRQFSNSRSEMNVSTLELGDSALYLCASGDRGYEQYFGPGTRLTVT.

The rearrangement links TRBV30 to TRBJ1-6; D remains ambiguous. The length of the CDR3 is 14 residues. V lost 0 bases, J lost 4 bases, and 7 bases lay in between. Germline V gene sequence: CDR1 GTSNPN, CDR2 SVGIG (reference sequence). The DNA for the CDR3 is TGTGCCTGGAGTGTAACCAGGTATAATTCACCCCTCCACTTT. Encoded protein: CAWSVTRYNSPLHF.

J is TRBJ2-3 and V is TRBV27; 9 nucleotides match TRBD2. This CDR3 comprises 14 residues. Germline values: CDR1 MNHEY, CDR2 SMNVEV (reference sequence). The ends lost 6 bases at V and 4 bases at J; junction bases unmatched: 5. The DNA for the CDR3 is TGTGCCAGCAGCGATGCGGGGGGGGCAGATACGCAGTATTTT. Translated: CASSDAGGADTQYF.

The chain has TRBV7-3 and TRBJ2-5, with TRBD1 matching 8 bases. J lost 1 base, V lost 1 base, and 8 bases had no gene match. The CDR3 sequence is 17 residues long. Germline V gene sequence: CDR1 SGHTA, CDR2 FQGTGA. This chain's CDR3 is CASSLIGDTGGQETQYF. As DNA, the CDR3 is TGTGCCAGCAGCTTAATAGGCGACACAGGGGGCCAAGAGACCCAGTACTTC.

This clone occurred a few times. This sequence joins TRBV5-1 and TRBJ2-5; D might be TRBD2 (6 bases). The CDR3 contains 14 residues. The V and J ends lost 0 bases and 1 base respectively, with 7 bases between them. Germline V lookup: CDR1 SGHRS, CDR2 YFSETQ. For the CDR3, the DNA is TGCGCCAGCAGCTTGGGGGGACTCCAAGAGACCCAGTACTTC. This translates into CASSLGGLQETQYF. The full variable domain, in which reference TRBV5-1 and TRBJ2-5 provide the parts outside the CDR3, is KAGVTQTPRYLIKTRGQQVTLSCSPISGHRSVSWYQQTPGQGLQFLFEYFSETQRNKGNFPGRFSGRQFSNSRSEMNVSTLELGDSALYLCASSLGGLQETQYFGPGTRLLVL.

The chain couples TRBV7-9 to TRBJ2-5, with 10 bases aligning to TRBD2. The CDR3 runs 14 residues. V was pared by 5 bases and J by 6 bases, with 6 bases of the junction left unmatched. Germline lookup yields CDR1 SEHNR and CDR2 FQNEAQ (reference sequence). The DNA for the CDR3 is TGTGCCAGCAGCCCCGGGACTAGCGAAAAGACCCAGTACTTC. Encoded protein: CASSPGTSEKTQYF.

The genes are TRBV28 and TRBJ1-5, with D tentatively TRBD1 (5 bases). This CDR3 comprises 18 residues. Germline-derived CDR1 and CDR2 are MDHEN and SYDVKM. With 3 bases removed from V and 0 bases from J, the gap between germline ends came to 18 bases. The CDR3 DNA is TGTGCCAGCAGTTTGTCCCACCGGGGGGGGGATAGCAATCAGCCCCAGCATTTT. It codes for CASSLSHRGGDSNQPQHF.

This chain links TRBV5-1 with TRBJ1-4, with D possibly being TRBD1 (5 bases). The CDR3 contains 14 residues. CDR1 SGHRS and CDR2 YFSETQ come from the germline V gene. Deletions cut 3 bases from V and 2 bases from J, with 8 bases between. The CDR3 DNA is TGCGCCAGCAGCTGGGGCCCTACTAATGAAAAACTGTTTTTT. Protein: CASSWGPTNEKLFF.

This rearrangement joins TRBV29-1 to TRBJ2-1, with D perhaps matching TRBD2 (6 bases). CDR3 length: 14 amino acids. Trimming left V 7 bases short and J 8 bases short, with 21 bases between. The germline gives CDR1 SQVTM, CDR2 ANQGSEA. The CDR3 coding sequence is TGCAGCGCGGAGGGCGGCCGCTTTTGGGATGAGCAGTTCTTC. This codes for CSAEGGRFWDEQFF.

The rearrangement joins TRBV9 to TRBJ2-7; TRBD1 aligns across 8 bases. V was clipped by 4 bases and J by 7 bases; unmatched bases: 10. Germline loops: CDR1 SGDLS, CDR2 YYNGEE. The CDR3 spans 14 residues. The CDR3 nucleotides read TGTGCCAGCAGCTCATATGGACAGGGAGGTGAGCAGTACTTC. It encodes CASSSYGQGGEQYF.

This clone was counted only a few times. This sequence joins TRBV5-8 and TRBJ2-6; a weak D match, TRBD1 (5 bases). Per germline, CDR1 SGHTS and CDR2 YDEGEE. The CDR3 consists of 16 residues. Trimming took off 2 bases at V and 0 bases at J, with 9 bases between the two ends. CDR3 in DNA: TGTGCCAGCAGCTTAGAAACAGGCTCTGGGGCCAACGTCCTGACTTTC. Residues: CASSLETGSGANVLTF.

A few counts support this clone. The chain joins TRBV4-2 to TRBJ2-2, with a weak D call TRBD2 (5 bases). Germline values: CDR1 LGHNA, CDR2 YNFKEQ. V lost 4 bases and J 0 bases, leaving 18 bases between the germline ends. This CDR3 is built from 18 residues. The CDR3 coding sequence is TGTGCCAGCAGCCGATTATCTAGCACTAGAACGAACACCGGGGAGCTGTTTTTT. Its translation: CASSRLSSTRTNTGELFF.

The chain joins TRBV2 to TRBJ1-5; no clear D. The CDR3 covers 14 residues. Per the germline V gene, CDR1 is SNHLY and CDR2 is FYNNEI. Trimming removed 4 bases from V and 4 bases from J, with 11 bases in between. The CDR3, as DNA: TGTGCCAGCAGTGTGCTCCCCGGGAATCAGCCCCAGCATTTT. Encoded protein: CASSVLPGNQPQHF.